This T cell receptor beta chain was identified during a study of cytotoxic CD8 clonotypes in ibrutinib-treated CLL. At the level of the study: A mean of around 270,000 productive templates and tens of thousands of productive rearrangements was obtained per sample.

Germline CDR1 and CDR2: MNHEY and SVGAGI. Trimming cost V 6 bases and J 3 bases, with 14 bases left between them. The CDR3 covers 15 residues. The protocol was immunoSEQ multiplex PCR, while the TCRdb copy is restricted to in-frame clones and leaves out a portion. The data contain around 60,000 clones, over 60% of them singletons. The V gene is TRBV6-5, the J gene TRBJ2-2; a weak D match, TRBD1 (5 bases). The sequences come from PBMCs, collected after 12 months of ibrutinib treatment. The clonotype originates from a human donor with chronic lymphocytic leukemia. The CDR3 sequence is CASSTRVLDTGELFF. As DNA, the CDR3 is TGTGCCAGCAGCACCAGGGTGCTCGACACCGGGGAGCTGTTTTTT.